A few counts support the clone carrying this T cell receptor (beta chain). The sample comes from a study of T-cell memory formation after mild COVID-19. The CDR3 has 11 residues. The germline V and J ends were trimmed by 5 bases and 14 bases, with 10 bases remaining between them. 5'RACE with constant-segment primers yielded barcoded, UMI-tagged TCR alpha and TCR beta cDNA libraries. MiXCR was run by TCRdb on the 5' RACE reads, yielding one entry per CDR3 protein. The table lists around 250,000 distinct CDR3 sequences, over 15% of them singletons. Material for sequencing was PBMCs or a T cell subset sorted from them (not recorded which). The clonotype originates from a man between 18 and 29 years old who had mild COVID-19 (a few samples of this study predate the infection). Cell type and time point are not known. The chain employs TRBV12-3 or TRBV12-4 and TRBJ1-6; D may be TRBD1 (5 bases). CDR3 in amino acids: CASSRGRTLHF. As DNA, the CDR3 is TGTGCCAGCAGTCGGGGCAGAACCCTCCACTTT.